This T cell receptor beta chain is from a study of cytomegalovirus exposure and HLA in healthy donors. The study's findings and limits: Information on immune exposure was restricted to one variable (CMV serostatus). Among the sequence variants, a highly shared cluster was likely an artifact of sequencing.

With 60 Vbeta and 13 Jbeta primers, the PCR was carried out. The assay was immunoSEQ multiplex PCR, and TCRdb's table has in-frame clones only and misses some. The sample lists around 94,000 clones, less than 85% seen once, with around 2.3% in the top ten. As regards this clone: The antigen is undetermined.

Germline V CDR1 and CDR2: LNHDA, SQIVND (reference sequence). The ends were cut back, 4 bases at V and 8 bases at J, with 11 bases in the middle. This CDR3 spans 13 amino acids. The chain recombines TRBV19 with TRBJ1-4, with D perhaps TRBD1 (6 bases). Sequenced sample: PBMCs. The TCR comes from a man aged 18 to 30 in good health and CMV-seronegative. The CDR3 bases are TGTGCCAGTAGTACTACAGGGAAGGAAAAACTGTTTTTT. As protein: CASSTTGKEKLFF.